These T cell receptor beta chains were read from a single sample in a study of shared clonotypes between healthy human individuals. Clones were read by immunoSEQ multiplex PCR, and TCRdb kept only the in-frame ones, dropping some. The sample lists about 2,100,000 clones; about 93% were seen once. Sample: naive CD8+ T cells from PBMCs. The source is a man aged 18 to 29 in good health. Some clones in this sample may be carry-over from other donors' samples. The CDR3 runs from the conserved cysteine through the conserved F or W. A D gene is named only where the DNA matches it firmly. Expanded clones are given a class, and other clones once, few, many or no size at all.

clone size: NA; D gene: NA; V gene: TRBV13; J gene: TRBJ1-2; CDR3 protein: CASSGGRTGSGYTF; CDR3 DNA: TGTGCCAGTAGTGGAGGAAGGACGGGTAGTGGCTACACCTTC
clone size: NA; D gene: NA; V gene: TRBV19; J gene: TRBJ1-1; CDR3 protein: CASSTSRGRGTEAFF; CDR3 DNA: TGTGCCAGTAGTACCTCACGCGGTAGGGGGACTGAAGCTTTCTTT
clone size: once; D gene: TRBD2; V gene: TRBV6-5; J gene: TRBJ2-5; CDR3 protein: CASSYLAGIQETQYF; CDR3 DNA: TGTGCCAGCAGTTACCTAGCGGGAATACAAGAGACCCAGTACTTC
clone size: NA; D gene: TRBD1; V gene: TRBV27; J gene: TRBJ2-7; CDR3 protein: CTSGQYSYEQYF; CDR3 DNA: TGTACCTCGGGACAGTATTCCTACGAGCAGTACTTC
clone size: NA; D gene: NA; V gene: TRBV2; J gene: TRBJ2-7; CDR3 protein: CASSPRGGLEQYF; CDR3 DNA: TGTGCCAGCAGTCCCCGTGGGGGGCTCGAGCAGTACTTC
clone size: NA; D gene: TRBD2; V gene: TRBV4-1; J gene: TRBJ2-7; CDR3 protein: CASSQLAANYEQYF; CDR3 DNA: TGCGCCAGCAGCCAGCTAGCGGCTAACTACGAGCAGTACTTC
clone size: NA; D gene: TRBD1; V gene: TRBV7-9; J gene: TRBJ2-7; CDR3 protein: CASSARDRAHEQYF; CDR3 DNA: TGTGCCAGCAGCGCCCGGGACAGGGCACACGAGCAGTACTTC
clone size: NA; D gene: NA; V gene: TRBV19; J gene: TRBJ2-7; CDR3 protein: CASSIDLEAYEQYF; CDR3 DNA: TGTGCCAGTAGTATAGATTTGGAGGCCTACGAGCAGTACTTC
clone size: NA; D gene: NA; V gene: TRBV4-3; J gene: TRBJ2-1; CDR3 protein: CASSQAPSDSSYNEQFF; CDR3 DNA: TGCGCCAGCAGCCAAGCCCCATCGGACAGCTCCTACAATGAGCAGTTCTTC
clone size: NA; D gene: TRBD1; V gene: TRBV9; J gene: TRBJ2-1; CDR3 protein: CASSAETGASYNEQFF; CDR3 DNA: TGTGCCAGCAGCGCCGAGACAGGGGCATCCTACAATGAGCAGTTCTTC
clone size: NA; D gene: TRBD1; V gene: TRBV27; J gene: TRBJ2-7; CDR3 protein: CASSLTGPPREQYF; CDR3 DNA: TGTGCCAGCAGTTTGACAGGGCCTCCGCGTGAGCAGTACTTC
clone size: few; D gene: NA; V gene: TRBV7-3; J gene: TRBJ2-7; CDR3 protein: CASSLSGGLAYEQYF; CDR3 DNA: TGTGCCAGCAGCTTAAGTGGGGGGCTGGCCTACGAGCAGTACTTC
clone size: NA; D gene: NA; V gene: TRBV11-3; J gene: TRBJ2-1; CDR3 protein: CASSSRGRDYNEQFF; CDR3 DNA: TGTGCCAGCAGCTCCCGGGGCAGGGACTACAATGAGCAGTTCTTC
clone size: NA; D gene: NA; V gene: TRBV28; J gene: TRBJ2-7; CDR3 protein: CASRDPDRAYEQYF; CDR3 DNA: TGTGCCAGCAGGGACCCGGACAGAGCCTACGAGCAGTACTTC
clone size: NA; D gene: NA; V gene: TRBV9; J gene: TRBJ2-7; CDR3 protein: CASSVGGTAYEQYF; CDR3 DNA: TGTGCCAGCAGCGTAGGCGGGACCGCCTACGAGCAGTACTTC
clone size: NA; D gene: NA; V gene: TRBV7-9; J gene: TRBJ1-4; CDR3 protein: CASSFSTGEGGKLFF; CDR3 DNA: TGTGCCAGCAGCTTTTCGACGGGGGAAGGGGGGAAACTGTTTTTT
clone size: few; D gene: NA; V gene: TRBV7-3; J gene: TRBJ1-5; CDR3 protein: CASSPNQPQHF; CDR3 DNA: TGTGCCAGCAGCCCTAATCAGCCCCAGCATTTT
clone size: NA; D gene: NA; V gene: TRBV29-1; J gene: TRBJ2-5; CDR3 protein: CSVVGGKRGWETQYF; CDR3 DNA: TGCAGCGTTGTAGGTGGTAAAAGGGGCTGGGAGACCCAGTACTTC
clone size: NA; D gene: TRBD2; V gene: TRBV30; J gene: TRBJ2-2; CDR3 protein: CAWSKSGTSGRAYTGELFF; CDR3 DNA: TGTGCCTGGAGTAAGTCCGGGACTAGCGGGAGGGCCTACACCGGGGAGCTGTTTTTT
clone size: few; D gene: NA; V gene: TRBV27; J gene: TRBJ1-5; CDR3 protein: CASSPSGGLGSNQPQHF; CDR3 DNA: TGTGCCAGCAGTCCCTCGGGGGGTTTAGGTAGCAATCAGCCCCAGCATTTT
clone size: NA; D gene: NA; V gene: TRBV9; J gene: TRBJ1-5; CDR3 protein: CASSAYGNRGPEHF; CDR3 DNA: TGTGCCAGCAGCGCGTATGGGAATCGAGGCCCGGAGCATTTT
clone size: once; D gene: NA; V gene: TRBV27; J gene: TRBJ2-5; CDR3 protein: CASSTRSGTETQYF; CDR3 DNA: TGTGCCAGCAGCACCCGAAGTGGAACGGAGACCCAGTACTTC
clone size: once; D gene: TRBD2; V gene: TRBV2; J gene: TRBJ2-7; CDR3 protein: CASSEAGLAGVGSLYEQYF; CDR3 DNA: TGTGCCAGCAGTGAGGCTGGCCTAGCGGGAGTCGGTAGCCTATACGAGCAGTACTTC
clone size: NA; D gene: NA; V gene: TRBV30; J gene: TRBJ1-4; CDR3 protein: CAWSDSELEDEKLFF; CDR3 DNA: TGTGCCTGGAGCGACAGCGAGTTGGAGGATGAAAAACTGTTTTTT
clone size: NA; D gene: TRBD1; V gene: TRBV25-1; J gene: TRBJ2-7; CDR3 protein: CASSEADRAGEQYF; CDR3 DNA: TGTGCCAGCAGTGAGGCCGACAGGGCGGGCGAGCAGTACTTC
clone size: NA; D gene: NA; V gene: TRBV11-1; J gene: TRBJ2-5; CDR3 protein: CASSLSSGLQETQYF; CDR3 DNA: TGTGCCAGCAGCTTGTCCTCGGGACTCCAAGAGACCCAGTACTTC
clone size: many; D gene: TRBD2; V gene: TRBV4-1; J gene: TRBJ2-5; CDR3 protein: CASSQEGLAGGPRKETQYF; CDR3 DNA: TGCGCCAGCAGCCAAGAGGGGCTAGCGGGAGGCCCAAGGAAAGAGACCCAGTACTTC
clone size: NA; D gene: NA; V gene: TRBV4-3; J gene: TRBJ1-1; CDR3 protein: CASSQEVEREAFF; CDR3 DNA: TGCGCCAGCAGCCAAGAGGTGGAGCGAGAAGCTTTCTTT
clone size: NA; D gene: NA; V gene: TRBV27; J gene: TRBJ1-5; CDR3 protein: CASSLSAGAGQPQHF; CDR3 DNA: TGTGCCAGCAGTTTATCCGCCGGGGCGGGGCAGCCCCAGCATTTT
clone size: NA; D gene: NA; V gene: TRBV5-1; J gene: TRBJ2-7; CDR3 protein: CASSLNFFMGRHFTESGNEQYF; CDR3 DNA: TGCGCCAGCAGCTTGAATTTTTTTATGGGACGACACTTTACCGAATCGGGGAACGAGCAGTACTTC
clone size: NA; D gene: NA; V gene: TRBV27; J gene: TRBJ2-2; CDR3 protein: CASMDGSGELFF; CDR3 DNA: TGTGCCAGCATGGATGGGTCCGGGGAGCTGTTTTTT
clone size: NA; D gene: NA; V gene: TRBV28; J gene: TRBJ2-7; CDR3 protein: CASSFGGSSYEQYF; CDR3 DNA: TGTGCCAGCAGTTTTGGCGGATCCTCCTACGAGCAGTACTTC
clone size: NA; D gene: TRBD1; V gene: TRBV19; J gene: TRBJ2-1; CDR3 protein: CATGSPGQVYNEQFF; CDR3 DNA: TGTGCCACCGGCTCCCCGGGACAGGTTTACAATGAGCAGTTCTTC
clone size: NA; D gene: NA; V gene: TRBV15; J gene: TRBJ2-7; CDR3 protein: CATSRDDERASEAYEQYF; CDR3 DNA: TGTGCCACCAGCAGAGATGACGAGAGAGCTAGCGAGGCCTACGAGCAGTACTTC
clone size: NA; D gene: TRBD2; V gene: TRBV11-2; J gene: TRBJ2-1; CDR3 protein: CASSLGGLAAYNEQFF; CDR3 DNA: TGTGCCAGCAGCTTAGGCGGACTAGCGGCATACAATGAGCAGTTCTTC
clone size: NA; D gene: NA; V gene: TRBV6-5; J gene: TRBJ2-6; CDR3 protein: CATDRFSSGANVLTF; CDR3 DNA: TGTGCCACCGACCGCTTCAGCTCTGGGGCCAACGTCCTGACTTTC
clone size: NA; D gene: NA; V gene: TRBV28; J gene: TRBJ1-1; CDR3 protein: CASSLSPFRGAFF; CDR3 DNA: TGTGCCAGCAGTTTATCCCCTTTTCGGGGGGCTTTCTTT
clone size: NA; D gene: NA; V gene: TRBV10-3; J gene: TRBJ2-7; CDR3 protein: CAISVADPHEQYF; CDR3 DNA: TGTGCCATCAGTGTGGCAGACCCCCACGAGCAGTACTTC
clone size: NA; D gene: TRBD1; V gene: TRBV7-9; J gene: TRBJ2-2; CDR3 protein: CASSFRGDRNTGELFF; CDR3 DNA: TGTGCCAGCAGCTTCAGAGGGGACAGGAACACCGGGGAGCTGTTTTTT
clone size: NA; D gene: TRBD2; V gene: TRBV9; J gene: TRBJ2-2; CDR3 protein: CASSVGLAGADGELFF; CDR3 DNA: TGTGCCAGCAGCGTAGGACTAGCGGGAGCGGACGGGGAGCTGTTTTTT